The entry that follows covers one T cell receptor beta chain sequence. Its antigen is unknown. This record belongs to a study of cytomegalovirus exposure and HLA in healthy donors listed by TCRdb under 2017. Concerning the study at large: An earlier analysis of some 600 of the donors reported 276 Gb of sequence data and 95 million to 140 million unique TCR beta sequences obtained from approximately 180 million T cells. About 280 gigabases of sequencing data and around 80 million unique TCR sequences made up an early release that covered approximately 650 HLA-typed donors. Among the 398 genotyped donors, about 85% belonged to the genetic ancestry cluster associated with self-reported Caucasian donors. The study was designed to test whether signatures of past pathogen exposure could be identified by cataloging public T cell receptors. The study profiled the T cell repertoires of 500 to 800 subjects by immunosequencing and related them to cytomegalovirus serostatus. Along with the approximately 700-subject first cohort, a separate validation cohort of over a hundred different subjects was used. To predict cytomegalovirus infection status, the study combined high-throughput TCR immunosequencing, statistical association of individual TCRs with disease status, and machine learning. A later analysis re-analyzed previously published TCR beta repertoires from roughly 690 donors and added high-resolution HLA genotyping to study TCR occurrence patterns. Rather than using new phenotypic data, the later analysis identified candidate immune exposures from TCR beta sequences and from how often those sequences occurred across donors. An earlier analysis of 587 of the donors used high-throughput TCR beta sequencing to judge whether each TCR beta V gene segment behaved as functional or pseudogenic. Alongside the repertoire data, information on donor age, sex, ethnicity and CMV serostatus was compiled. Genome-wide SNP genotypes for about three fifths of the roughly 670 donors were used in a later genetic analysis, which treated that subset as a discovery cohort. Every repertoire in the discovery cohort had been generated on one and the same sequencing platform. Class I and class II HLA loci were covered by the typing at four-digit resolution. The number of donors typed differed by locus, with 629-630 for A, B, C, DRB1 and DQB1, roughly 520 for DQA1, 606 for DPA1, and roughly 450 for DPB1. Several DR-DQ haplotypes were handled as single units for association and clustering because linkage in the cohort was strong. Among 398 genotyped donors of the cohort, an average of about 220,000 unique TCR beta nucleotide sequences was sequenced per donor, of which 15% to 20% were non-productive.

Study-wide conclusions, independent of this receptor: Linkage disequilibrium might explain the correlated functional status among segregating V segments, but an unknown experimental factor could not be excluded. In a later analysis, the rate of TCR association differed among HLA loci, with DRB1 alleles having the most associated TCRs and HLA-C alleles having the fewest. Because counts were too low, some 16 rarely observed V segments, including chromosome 9 orphons, were excluded from the earlier analysis of some 540 of the donors. A later analysis found that most CMV-associated TCR beta chains appeared HLA-restricted, with HLA associations seemingly driven largely by CMV exposure. An association between a missense DCLRE1C variant and V-gene and J-gene trimming of TCR beta chains was found in a later genetic analysis and replicated in an independent cohort. Strong co-occurrence of HLA alleles, especially DR and DQ, made assigning TCR associations to individual alleles difficult. Immune exposure information for the cohort was limited to CMV serostatus. In an earlier analysis of approximately 600 of the donors, most TCR beta V segments were observed in productive rearrangements about 90% or about 30% of the time, broadly matching IMGT annotations. In a later genetic analysis, fewer N-insertions in productive TCRs were reported among donors in an Asian-associated ancestry cluster than the roughly 700-donor mean. A further reported finding was that TCR beta sequences accurately predicted the HLA-A and HLA-B alleles for most subjects in the first cohort. Cytomegalovirus status was reported to be diagnosed by the classifier with high specificity and sensitivity in both the original and validation cohorts. The sequencing pipeline was judged likely to have produced a cluster of highly shared sequence variants as a technical artifact. Across donors, most TCR sequences were observed very rarely, whereas some public TCRs were present in many individuals. The study listed approximately 150 TCR beta chains as associated with cytomegalovirus. Because HLA typing was missing for some donors at each locus, association tests included only the typed subset. This cohort had only TCR beta chains sequenced, and the lack of alpha or paired-chain data limited which features could be detected. In a later analysis, HLA-associated TCR beta chains showed more clonal expansion and lower generation probabilities than non-associated chains that were equally common. Several of the top co-occurrence clusters appeared to be linked to parvovirus B19, influenza, CMV and Epstein-Barr virus, according to a later analysis. Roughly uniform sequencing depth across donors was assumed in presence/absence analyses, although this assumption may not hold. Three of the identified cytomegalovirus-associated TCR beta chains were confirmed in vitro to be specific for cytomegalovirus antigens. According to the authors, the approach could potentially be generalized to other disease states and immunological phenotypes. Specific HLA alleles were associated with 15,000 to 20,000 TCR beta sequences at a false discovery rate of 0.05 in a later analysis.

Preparation of the library involved the immunoSEQ multiplex PCR assay. A mixture of 60 forward primers for TCR Vbeta segments and 13 reverse primers for TCR Jbeta segments was used in the multiplex PCR. A multiplex PCR assay on genomic DNA amplified the CDR3 region of rearranged TCR beta genes. Amplified TCR beta libraries were sequenced as 87-base-pair reads on the Illumina HiSeq System. In the authors' own workflow: A later analysis counted about 80 million unique TCR beta chains across the 700 or so repertoires, and around 9.9 million of these chains were shared by at least two donors. To remove PCR and sequencing errors, raw reads were error-corrected and collapsed into unique sequences using a nearest-neighbor algorithm that merged closely related sequences. V, D and J gene segments were assigned by aligning CDR3 sequences to IMGT reference sequences. For a sequence to be retained, a match of at least six nucleotides to both a V gene segment and a J gene segment was required. Rearrangements were classified as productive when the CDR3 lacked stop codons and remained in frame with V and J, and all other rearrangements were classified as non-productive. Following IMGT convention, CDR3 was defined as the stretch from the second conserved V-encoded cysteine up to the conserved J-encoded phenylalanine. The earlier analysis of 450 to 750 of the donors excluded any sequence lacking an unambiguous match to a single V gene segment. An earlier analysis of 587 of the donors classified V segments as functional when productive rearrangements were above 56.7% and as segregating when the standard deviation between donors was above 5%. A statistical classification framework was developed to diagnose cytomegalovirus status using the catalog of TCR beta chain sequences. In a later analysis, TCR nucleotide sequences were compared against IMGT/GENE-DB human TR gene sequences so that V and J genes could be assigned. A later analysis assigned CDR3 sequences and most-parsimonious VDJ recombination scenarios with the TCRdist pipeline. In a later analysis, each TCR beta chain was defined by its CDR3 amino acid sequence together with its V-gene family, and reads lacking a unique V-gene family were excluded. To address suspected cross-contamination and a sequencing artifact, a later analysis removed around 600 highly shared, low-generation-probability nucleotide sequences. In a later analysis, a clonal expansion index was calculated for each public chain from normalized within-repertoire ranks of inferred template counts. A later analysis computed generation probabilities with a VDJ recombination model fitted to out-of-frame rearrangements, and checked the results against IGoR. A later analysis scored TCR-TCR, TCR-HLA and TCR-CMV co-occurrence with hypergeometric tests, applying a repertoire-size bias correction to TCR pairs. A later analysis estimated false discovery rates by permuting HLA or CMV assignments 20 times. In a later analysis, co-occurring TCRs were grouped with DBSCAN, and TCRdist sequence similarity was added when clustering was performed within HLA-allele-positive subsets. Repertoires with fewer than 30,000 or more than 120,000 public chains, plus five repertoires with anomalous nucleotide sharing, were excluded from co-occurrence clustering. Not all clones reach the TCRdb copy of this immuneACCESS table, which keeps in-frame sequences only. Checked studies attribute under half of the gap to unresolved V genes and leave the rest unexplained. V, J and clone size are taken as reported in that table, and D and trimming were inferred from the DNA itself. The table for this sample records over 45,000 clones. The ten largest clones represent around 2% of the sample.

In total, 666 healthy bone marrow donors made up the cohort. Cohort members were all nominally healthy when sampled, although unrecorded immune exposures were likely present. The donor was CMV seronegative and belonged to the group of over 300 seronegative cohort members. A peripheral blood sample was provided by each donor, and peripheral blood mononuclear cells were used for TCR beta sequencing. The Qiagen DNeasy Blood Extraction Kit was used to extract genomic DNA from the blood cell samples. The sequenced sample was PBMCs. The source of this sequence is a woman in her thirties or forties in good health and CMV-seronegative.

The bases read TGTGCCAGCAGTCCGCGGACAGGGCATGGCTACACCTTC. Translated, this gives CASSPRTGHGYTF. The chain was built from TRBV27 and TRBJ1-2; 8 central bases correspond to TRBD1. The germline V gene (reference sequence) yields MNHEY for CDR1 and SMNVEV for CDR2. The CDR3, cysteine through phenylalanine, is 13 amino acids long. The CDR3 DNA has 39 bases and is translated from base 1. The germline V end is reduced by 5 bases and the J end by 6 bases; junction bases left unmatched: 5.